The 32 T cell receptor beta chains reported below all come from one sample, sequenced in a study of blood T cell repertoires in COVID-19 (dated by TCRdb to 2018 to 2020). The library was generated by the immunoSEQ multiplex PCR assay. Sourced from immuneACCESS, this table was stored by TCRdb with only in-frame sequences that have V and J called. A share of the clones is absent; for the studies checked, an unresolved V gene accounts for under half, and the remainder has no known explanation. The sample includes about 210,000 clones, with about 87% observed a single time. The biggest ten clones account for over 1.5% of the sample. Specimen: peripheral blood. The receptors stem from a man aged 65 to 79 with acute or convalescent COVID-19.

J is TRBJ2-1 and V is TRBV5-4, with TRBD1 matching 9 bases. V trimming: 4 bases; J trimming: 4 bases; junction bases outside the gene matches: 9. This CDR3 region has 16 residues. The germline V gene encodes CDR1 SGHNT and CDR2 YYREEE (reference sequence). The CDR3 sequence: CASSLLGTGIYNEQFF. CDR3 bases: TGTGCCAGCAGCCTCTTAGGGACAGGGATTTACAATGAGCAGTTCTTC.

The chain recombines TRBV5-4 with TRBJ2-7; 9 positions agree with TRBD2. Germline CDR1 and CDR2: SGHNT and YYREEE (reference sequence). The CDR3 spans 13 residues. The junction had 3 bases not matched to a gene; V was cut back by 2 bases and J by 6 bases. CDR3 region: CASSFGLAPEQYF. The CDR3 coding sequence is TGTGCCAGCAGCTTTGGACTAGCGCCCGAGCAGTACTTC.

The rearrangement links TRBV27 to TRBJ1-2, with 7 bases fitting TRBD1. Germline V CDR1 and CDR2: MNHEY, SMNVEV (reference sequence). This CDR3 is 14 amino acids long. The J segment lost 8 bases and the V segment lost 5 bases, leaving 11 bases of the junction unmatched. The CDR3 region has the DNA TGTGCCAGCAGTCCCCTGGACAGGTCTTGGGGCTACACCTTC. This sequence encodes CASSPLDRSWGYTF.

The gene calls are TRBV19 and TRBJ2-1; 7 positions match TRBD2. Germline CDR1 and CDR2: LNHDA and SQIVND (reference sequence). CDR3 size: 14 residues. V shed 5 bases and J 4 bases; nucleotides not matched to a gene: 5. The CDR3 here is CASSPLGGYNEQFF. The CDR3 coding sequence is TGTGCCAGTAGTCCTCTGGGGGGGTACAATGAGCAGTTCTTC.

This sequence joins TRBV7-8 and TRBJ2-7, with TRBD1 matching 9 bases. CDR1 SGHVS and CDR2 FQNEAQ come from the germline V gene. Trimming removed 4 bases from V and 2 bases from J; junction bases left unmatched: 9. The length of the CDR3 is 16 residues. CDR3 amino acids: CASSSRQGQGPYEQYF. The CDR3 nucleotides are TGTGCCAGCAGCTCCAGACAGGGACAGGGACCCTACGAGCAGTACTTC.

V is TRBV19 and J is TRBJ1-4; D may be TRBD1 (6 bases). This CDR3 comprises 16 residues. The germline V and J ends were trimmed by 5 bases and 5 bases, with 18 bases remaining between them. Germline assignment: CDR1 LNHDA and CDR2 SQIVND (reference sequence). The CDR3 DNA reads TGTGCCAGTAGTCTCTATAGACAGGCGATGAATGAAAAACTGTTTTTT. This translates into CASSLYRQAMNEKLFF.

The genes are TRBV28 and TRBJ1-2, with 9 bases matching TRBD1. V lost 8 bases and J lost 7; bases outside the gene matches: 17. Germline V gene lookup returns CDR1 MDHEN and CDR2 SYDVKM. This CDR3 region has 16 residues. The CDR3 coding sequence is TGTGCCAGCTTCCCGGGACAGGGAGGGTACTTGAGTGGCTACACCTTC. It yields the protein CASFPGQGGYLSGYTF.

This sequence joins TRBV2 and TRBJ1-2; D unclear. Germline CDR1 is SNHLY and CDR2 is FYNNEI. CDR3 size: 13 residues. V was trimmed by 7 bases and J by 7 bases, leaving 16 bases between them. Here the CDR3 DNA reads TGTGCCAGCACCGCCAGGCCCGATGGTGGCTACACCTTC. Translation gives CASTARPDGGYTF. Full variable domain (remainder filled in from reference TRBV2 and TRBJ1-2): EPEVTQTPSHQVTQMGQEVILRCVPISNHLYFYWYRQILGQKVEFLVSFYNNEISEKSEIFDDQFSVERPDGSNFTLKIRSTKLEDSAMYFCASTARPDGGYTFGSGTRLTVV.

This chain joins TRBV14 and TRBJ1-1; tentatively, D is TRBD1 (6 bases). The CDR3 has 15 amino acids. From germline, CDR1 is SGHDN and CDR2 FVKESK. V was trimmed by 2 bases and J by 4 bases, leaving 14 bases between them. The CDR3 sequence: CASSQQQGMGTEAFF. The DNA of the CDR3 is TGTGCCAGCAGCCAACAACAGGGTATGGGCACTGAAGCTTTCTTT. The whole variable domain, remainder taken from reference TRBV14 and TRBJ1-1, is EAGVTQFPSHSVIEKGQTVTLRCDPISGHDNLYWYRRVMGKEIKFLLHFVKESKQDESGMPNNRFLAERTGGTYSTLKVQPAELEDSGVYFCASSQQQGMGTEAFFGQGTRLTVV.

The chain joins TRBV5-1 to TRBJ1-1; 8 positions match TRBD1. This CDR3 spans 14 amino acids. V lost 4 bases, J lost 7 bases, and 9 bases stayed unmatched. CDR1 and CDR2 from the germline V gene are SGHRS and YFSETQ. CDR3 protein: CASSNPGTGNEAFF. DNA of the CDR3: TGCGCCAGCAGCAACCCCGGGACAGGTAATGAAGCTTTCTTT.

The chain is built from TRBV12-3 or TRBV12-4 and TRBJ1-1, with D unresolved. Trimming pared 5 bases from V and 7 bases from J, leaving 8 bases between. The CDR3 length is 11 residues. The CDR3 loop is CASSDLVEAFF. Written as DNA, the CDR3 is TGTGCCAGCAGTGATTTAGTTGAAGCTTTCTTT.

The V and J genes are TRBV7-9 and TRBJ2-5; 11 bases are shared with TRBD2. The CDR3 runs to 13 residues. J gave up 7 bases and V 5 bases, and 3 bases lay outside the gene matches. From germline, CDR1 is SEHNR and CDR2 FQNEAQ (reference sequence). CDR3 amino acids: CASSLGTSGTQYF. DNA for the CDR3: TGTGCCAGCAGCCTAGGGACTAGCGGGACCCAGTACTTC.

The CDR3 region is CASSSGQGLISPLHF. CDR3 DNA sequence: TGTGCCAGCAGTTCAGGACAGGGGCTTATCTCACCCCTCCACTTT. The gene calls are TRBV28 and TRBJ1-6, with TRBD1 matching over 9 bases. This CDR3 contains 15 residues. The V segment lost 4 bases and the J segment 10 bases; nucleotides outside the gene matches: 8. Germline V gene data show CDR1 as MDHEN and CDR2 as SYDVKM.

The V call is TRBV4-3, the J call TRBJ1-1; D remains unclear. CDR3 size: 14 residues. From germline, CDR1 is LGHNA and CDR2 YSLEER. The germline V and J ends were trimmed by 0 bases and 2 bases, with 7 bases remaining between them. This CDR3 reads CASSQDHRNTEAFF. The CDR3, as DNA: TGCGCCAGCAGCCAAGATCACAGAAACACTGAAGCTTTCTTT.

The chain recombines TRBV28 with TRBJ2-3; TRBD1 might be the D (6 bases). V dropped 3 bases and J dropped 2 bases, with 9 bases sitting between them. CDR1 MDHEN and CDR2 SYDVKM come from the germline V gene. This CDR3 spans 14 amino acids. Written as DNA, the CDR3 is TGTGCCAGCAGTTTTGGACAGACCACAGATACGCAGTATTTT. It is translated as CASSFGQTTDTQYF.

The rearrangement links TRBV29-1 to TRBJ2-7, with 8 bases lining up with TRBD1. Germline-derived CDR1 and CDR2 are SQVTM and ANQGSEA. The CDR3 is 12 amino acids. Germline trimming cut 5 bases from V and 4 bases from J; bases unmatched to any gene: 4. The CDR3 region has the DNA TGCAGCGTTAGGGACAGGACTTACGAGCAGTACTTC. Amino acids: CSVRDRTYEQYF.

This rearrangement joins TRBV5-4 to TRBJ2-2; D gene ambiguous. The CDR3 contains 13 residues. V lost 0 bases, J lost 8 bases, and 8 bases lay in between. Germline V gene sequence: CDR1 SGHNT, CDR2 YYREEE (reference sequence). DNA of the CDR3: TGTGCCAGCAGCTTGGTTGCGACTGGGGAGCTGTTTTTT. This sequence encodes CASSLVATGELFF.

The genes are TRBV19 and TRBJ1-4, with D uncertain. In germline, CDR1 is LNHDA, CDR2 SQIVND (reference sequence). V was cut by 4 bases and J by 6 bases, with 6 bases left in between. CDR3 length: 12 residues. CDR3 residues: CASSRGYEKLFF. CDR3 DNA sequence: TGTGCCAGTAGTAGAGGATATGAAAAACTGTTTTTT.

V and J are TRBV12-3 or TRBV12-4 and TRBJ2-7, with D possibly TRBD2 on 5 matching bases. The CDR3 consists of 13 residues. V lost 3 bases, J lost 2 bases, and 8 bases lay in between. The CDR3 region is CASSLVGAYEQYF. For the CDR3, the DNA is TGTGCCAGCAGTTTGGTCGGGGCCTACGAGCAGTACTTC.

V and J are TRBV7-2 and TRBJ2-3, with D tentatively TRBD2 (5 bases). The length of the CDR3 is 13 residues. The V end lost 5 bases, the J end lost 2 bases, and 8 bases lay between the germline ends. Germline values: CDR1 SGHTA, CDR2 FQGNSA. The CDR3 DNA sequence: TGTGCCAGCAGCCGGAGGATCACAGATACGCAGTATTTT. As protein: CASSRRITDTQYF.

This rearrangement joins TRBV19 to TRBJ1-1, with D maybe TRBD1 (5 bases). Germline lookup yields CDR1 LNHDA and CDR2 SQIVND (reference sequence). The CDR3 runs to 13 residues. The V gene lost 3 bases and the J gene lost 4 bases, with 9 bases spanning the gap. This chain's CDR3 is CASSMEGVTEAFF. CDR3 bases: TGTGCCAGTAGTATGGAAGGGGTCACTGAAGCTTTCTTT.

The chain recombines TRBV5-1 with TRBJ1-4; D uncertain. The V gene's germline CDR1 is SGHRS and CDR2 YFSETQ. V was pared by 2 bases and J by 4 bases, with 15 bases between. This CDR3 comprises 16 residues. The CDR3, as DNA: TGCGCCAGCAGCTTCGCAGGATACCTTGTTAATGAAAAACTGTTTTTT. This codes for CASSFAGYLVNEKLFF.

The CDR3 DNA reads TGTGCCAGCAGCTTAGCTTGGGACTACGACCAAGAGACCCAGTACTTC. The encoded protein is CASSLAWDYDQETQYF. The chain carries TRBV7-2 and TRBJ2-5; TRBD2 aligns across 7 bases. The CDR3 spans 16 residues. J gave up 0 bases and V 0 bases, and 4 bases lay outside the gene matches. Germline assignment: CDR1 SGHTA and CDR2 FQGNSA.

The J gene is TRBJ2-1, the V gene TRBV5-4, with TRBD2 matching 13 bases. The CDR3 extends over 17 amino acids. Germline CDR1 and CDR2: SGHNT and YYREEE (reference sequence). Trimming removed 3 bases from V and 0 bases from J; junction bases left unmatched: 3. Here the CDR3 reads CASSSTSGRTSYNEQFF. The CDR3 DNA reads as TGTGCCAGCAGCTCGACTAGCGGGAGGACCTCCTACAATGAGCAGTTCTTC.

The chain carries TRBV19 and TRBJ2-7; D might be TRBD1 (6 bases). The CDR3 length is 15 residues. Germline values: CDR1 LNHDA, CDR2 SQIVND (reference sequence). V dropped 2 bases and J dropped 2 bases, with 13 bases sitting between them. CDR3 nucleotides: TGTGCCAGTAGTATATGGTCAGGGGAGACCTACGAGCAGTACTTC. Protein: CASSIWSGETYEQYF.

A few counts support this clone. The rearrangement uses TRBV5-4 and TRBJ1-3; D gene unclear. Germline CDR1 SGHNT, CDR2 YYREEE (reference sequence). CDR3 size: 15 residues. V was pared by 1 base and J by 0 bases, with 8 bases between. CDR3 DNA: TGTGCCAGCAGCTTGAGTCAGAACTCTGGAAACACCATATATTTT. Translation: CASSLSQNSGNTIYF.

The CDR3 coding sequence is TGTGCCACCAGTGAGGGGGGTCGATCCGGGGAGCTGTTTTTT. This sequence encodes CATSEGGRSGELFF. The chain joins TRBV24-1 to TRBJ2-2; D may be TRBD2 (6 bases). Per the germline V gene, CDR1 is KGHDR and CDR2 is SFDVKD. The ends were cut back, 4 bases at V and 6 bases at J, with 11 bases in the middle. There are 14 residues in the CDR3.

The chain couples TRBV5-1 to TRBJ2-5; TRBD2 might be the D (6 bases). V was cut by 3 bases and J by 5 bases, with 20 bases left in between. CDR3 length: 16 residues. Germline V CDR1 and CDR2: SGHRS, YFSETQ. The CDR3 sequence is CASSSGLAPIEETQYF. The CDR3 DNA is TGCGCCAGCAGCTCCGGGCTAGCGCCTATTGAGGAGACCCAGTACTTC.

A word on this clone: The sample carries other DNA sequences with the same CDR3. The chain combines TRBV28 with TRBJ2-7, with a tentative D call TRBD1 (5 bases). The CDR3 sequence is 13 residues long. Trimming took 2 bases from V and 1 from J, leaving 6 bases between them. Germline CDR1 reads MDHEN; CDR2 reads SYDVKM. The CDR3 loop is CASSLQGSYEQYF. DNA of the CDR3: TGTGCCAGCAGTTTACAGGGTTCCTACGAGCAGTACTTC.

J is TRBJ1-1 and V is TRBV10-1, with a weak D call TRBD1 (5 bases). V dropped 0 bases and J dropped 3 bases, with 14 bases sitting between them. CDR1 and CDR2 from the germline V gene are WNHNN and SYGVQD (reference sequence). The CDR3 spans 16 residues. CDR3 region: CASSESSPGSYTEAFF. CDR3 bases: TGCGCCAGCAGTGAGTCGAGTCCAGGGTCATACACTGAAGCTTTCTTT.

The chain recombines TRBV11-1 with TRBJ1-2, with D unclear. CDR1 and CDR2 from the germline V gene are SGHAT and FQDESV (reference sequence). The CDR3 has 13 residues. V lost 3 bases and J 8 bases, leaving 13 bases between the germline ends. The CDR3 here is CASSFSGRWGYTF. CDR3 nucleotide sequence: TGTGCCAGCAGCTTCTCGGGGAGATGGGGCTACACCTTC. The whole variable domain, remainder taken from reference TRBV11-1 and TRBJ1-2, is EAEVAQSPRYKITEKSQAVAFWCDPISGHATLYWYRQILGQGPELLVQFQDESVVDDSQLPKDRFSAERLKGVDSTLKIQPAELGDSAMYLCASSFSGRWGYTFGSGTRLTVV.

The J gene is TRBJ2-1, the V gene TRBV9; TRBD2 matches 14 bases. This CDR3 region has 17 residues. J gave up 9 bases and V 4 bases, and 12 bases lay outside the gene matches. Germline assignment: CDR1 SGDLS and CDR2 YYNGEE. The CDR3 nucleotides read TGTGCCAGCAGCCTCCGGGGGACTAGCGGGAGTCAAGGTGAGCAGTTCTTC. Residues: CASSLRGTSGSQGEQFF.